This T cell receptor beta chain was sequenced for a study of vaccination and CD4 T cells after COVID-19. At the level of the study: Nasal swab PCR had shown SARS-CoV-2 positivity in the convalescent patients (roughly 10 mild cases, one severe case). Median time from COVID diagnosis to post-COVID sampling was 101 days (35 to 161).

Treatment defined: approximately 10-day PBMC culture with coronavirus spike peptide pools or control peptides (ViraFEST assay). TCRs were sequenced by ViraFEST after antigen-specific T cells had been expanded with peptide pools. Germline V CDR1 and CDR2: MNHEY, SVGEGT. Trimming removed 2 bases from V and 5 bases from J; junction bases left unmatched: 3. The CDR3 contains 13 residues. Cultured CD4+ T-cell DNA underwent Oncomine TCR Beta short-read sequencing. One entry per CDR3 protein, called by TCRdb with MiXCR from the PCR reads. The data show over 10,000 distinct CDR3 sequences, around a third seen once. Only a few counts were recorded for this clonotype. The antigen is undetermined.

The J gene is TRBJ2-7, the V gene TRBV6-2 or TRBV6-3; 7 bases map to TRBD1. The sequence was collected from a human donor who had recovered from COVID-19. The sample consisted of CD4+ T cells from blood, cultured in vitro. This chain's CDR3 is CASSYRGQNEQYF. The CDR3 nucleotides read TGTGCCAGCAGTTACAGGGGGCAAAACGAGCAGTACTTC.